This T cell receptor beta chain stems from a study of T cell responses to AZD1222 COVID-19 vaccine. Study-level results: As reported, nearly half of all spike-specific TCRs target variant regions that are unmutated. Just 5 or 6 AZD1222 recipients tested seropositive at baseline. Receipt of two AZD1222 doses was followed by a rise in Spike-specific TCR breadth and depth. CD4 TCRs associated with vaccination spanned spike, dominating at 160-218 and 743-854.

This clone was seen only once. Its antigen is unknown. This CDR3 region has 18 residues. Deletions cut 6 bases from V and 3 bases from J, with 24 bases between. Germline V gene sequence: CDR1 MGHDK, CDR2 SYGVNS. The protocol was immunoSEQ multiplex PCR, while the TCRdb copy is restricted to in-frame clones and leaves out a portion. The top ten clones hold 6.1% of a sample with some 180,000 clones, 80% to 90% of them seen once. This TCR was recovered from an adult in good health. The specimen comprised peripheral blood, sampled on day 0 of AZD1222 vaccination. The gene calls are TRBV25-1 and TRBJ2-1; D may be TRBD2 (6 bases). As DNA, the CDR3 is TGTGCCAGCAGCGACATAAGAAGGAGCAGCGGGCTCTACAATGAGCAGTTCTTC. Protein: CASSDIRRSSGLYNEQFF.